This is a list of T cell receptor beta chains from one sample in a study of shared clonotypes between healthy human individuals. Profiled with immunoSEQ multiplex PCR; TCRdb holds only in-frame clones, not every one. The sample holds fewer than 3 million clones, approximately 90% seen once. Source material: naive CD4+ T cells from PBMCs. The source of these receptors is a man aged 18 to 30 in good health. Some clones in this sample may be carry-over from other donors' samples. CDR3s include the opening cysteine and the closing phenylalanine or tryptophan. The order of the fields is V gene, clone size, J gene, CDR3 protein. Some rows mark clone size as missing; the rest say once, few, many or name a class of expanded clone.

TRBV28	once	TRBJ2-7	CASSFPWEGYEQYF
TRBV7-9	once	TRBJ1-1	CASSLGQGANTEAFF
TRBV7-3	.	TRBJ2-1	CASSRDGLSDEQFF
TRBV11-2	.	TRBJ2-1	CASSSVRQGFYNEQFF
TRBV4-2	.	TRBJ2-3	CASSQDPADTQYF
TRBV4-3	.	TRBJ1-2	CASSQETGPGYTF
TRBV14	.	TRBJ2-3	CASSQDSGLAGVTDTQYF
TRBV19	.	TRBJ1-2	CASSTTGTGHYGYTF
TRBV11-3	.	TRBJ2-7	CASSYDTSPSYEQYF
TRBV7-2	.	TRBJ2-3	CASSWGGNKADTQYF
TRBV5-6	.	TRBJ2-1	CASSFLQGGSTSEQFF
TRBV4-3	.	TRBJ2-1	CASRPSGGIARQFF
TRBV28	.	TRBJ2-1	CASSPARTSGNNEQFF
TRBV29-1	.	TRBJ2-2	CSVGRERSTGELFF
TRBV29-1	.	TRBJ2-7	CSATSSHEQYF
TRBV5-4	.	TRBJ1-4	CASSNEGNSEKLFF
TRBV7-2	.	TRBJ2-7	CASSSTIGRAHEQYF
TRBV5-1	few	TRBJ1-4	CASSSQPTNEKLFF
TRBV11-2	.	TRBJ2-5	CASSLGRSGATQETQYF
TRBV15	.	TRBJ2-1	CATSRRAEISYNEQFF
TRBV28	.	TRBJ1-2	CASSLGGAAYIYGYTF
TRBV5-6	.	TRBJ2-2	CASSLIGPNTGELFF
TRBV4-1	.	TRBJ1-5	CASSQGDRSHSNQPQHF
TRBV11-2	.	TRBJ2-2	CASSPGYGGSSPGELFF
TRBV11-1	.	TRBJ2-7	CASSPDRSPYEQYF
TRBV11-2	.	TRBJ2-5	CASSPTSQETQYF
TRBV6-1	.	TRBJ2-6	CASTGGDAGANVLTF
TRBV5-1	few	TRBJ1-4	CASSPDGTTNEKLFF
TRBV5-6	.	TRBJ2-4	CASSFFVSTKNIQYF
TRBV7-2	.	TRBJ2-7	CASSRAGSYGQYF
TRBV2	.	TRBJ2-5	CASSEITSQETQYF
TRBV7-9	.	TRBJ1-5	CARGNQPQHF
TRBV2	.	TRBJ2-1	CASRALLGSYNEQFF
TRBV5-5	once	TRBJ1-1	CASSLPGQGGTEAFF
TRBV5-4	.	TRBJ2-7	CASSSRDRGEQYF
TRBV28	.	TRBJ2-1	CASRSYVGGGWNNEQFF
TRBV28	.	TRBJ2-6	CASSPAGTGANVLTF
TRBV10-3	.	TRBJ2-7	CAISERTASYEQYF
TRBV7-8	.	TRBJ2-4	CASSYSKGIQYF
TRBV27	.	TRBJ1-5	CASGHPDQPQHF
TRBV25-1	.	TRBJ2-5	CASSESRGRGDFQETQYF
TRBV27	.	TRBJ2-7	CASSLSLGEQYF
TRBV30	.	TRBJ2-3	CAWSQLASRTDTQYF
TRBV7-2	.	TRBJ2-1	CASSLWGGDNEQFF
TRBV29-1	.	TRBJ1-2	CSVGTGANYGYTF
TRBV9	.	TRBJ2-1	CASSGRLAGTTYSYNEQFF
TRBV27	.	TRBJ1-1	CASGSWGPTEAFF
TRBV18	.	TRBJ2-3	CASSPGLAADTQYF
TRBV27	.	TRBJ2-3	CASTRGPRQYF
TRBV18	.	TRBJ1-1	CASSYGGDTEAFF
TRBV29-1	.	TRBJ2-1	CSVPGLAGEDYNEQFF
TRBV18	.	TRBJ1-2	CASSPYREGPGYTF